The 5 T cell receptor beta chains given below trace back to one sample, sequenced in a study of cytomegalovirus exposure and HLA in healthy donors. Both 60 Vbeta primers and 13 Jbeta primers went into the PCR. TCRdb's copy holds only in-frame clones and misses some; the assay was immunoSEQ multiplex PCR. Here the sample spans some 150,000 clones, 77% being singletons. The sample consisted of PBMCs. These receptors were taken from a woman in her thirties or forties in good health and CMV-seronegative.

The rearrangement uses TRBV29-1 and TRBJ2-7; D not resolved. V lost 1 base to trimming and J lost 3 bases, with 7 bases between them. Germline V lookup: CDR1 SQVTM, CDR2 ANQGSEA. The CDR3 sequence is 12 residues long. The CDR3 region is CSVEGARYEQYF. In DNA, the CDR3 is TGCAGCGTTGAAGGGGCCCGCTACGAGCAGTACTTC.

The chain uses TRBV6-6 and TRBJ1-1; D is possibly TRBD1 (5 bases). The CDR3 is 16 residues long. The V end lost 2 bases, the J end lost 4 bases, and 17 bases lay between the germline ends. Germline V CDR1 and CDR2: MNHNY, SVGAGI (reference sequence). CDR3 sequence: CASSYPHKSGATEAFF. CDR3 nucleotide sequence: TGTGCCAGCAGTTACCCTCATAAGAGTGGGGCCACTGAAGCTTTCTTT.

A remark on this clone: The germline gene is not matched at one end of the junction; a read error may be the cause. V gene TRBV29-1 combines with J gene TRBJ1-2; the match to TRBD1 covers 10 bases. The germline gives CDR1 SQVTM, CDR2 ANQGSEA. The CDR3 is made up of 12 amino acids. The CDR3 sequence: CSVGQGDYGYPF. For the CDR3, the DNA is TGCAGCGTCGGACAGGGGGACTATGGCTACCCCTTC.

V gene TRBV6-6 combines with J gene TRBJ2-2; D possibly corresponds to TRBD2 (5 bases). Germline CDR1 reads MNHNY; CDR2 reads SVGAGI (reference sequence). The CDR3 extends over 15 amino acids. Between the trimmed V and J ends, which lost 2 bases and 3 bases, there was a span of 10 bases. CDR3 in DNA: TGTGCCAGCAGTTACAGAGGGCAGTACACCGGGGAGCTGTTTTTT. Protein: CASSYRGQYTGELFF.

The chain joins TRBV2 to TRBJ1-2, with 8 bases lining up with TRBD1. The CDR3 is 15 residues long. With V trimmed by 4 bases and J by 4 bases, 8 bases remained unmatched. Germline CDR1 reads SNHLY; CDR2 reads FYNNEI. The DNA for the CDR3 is TGTGCCAGCAGTGTCAACAGGGGGAATGGCTATGGCTACACCTTC. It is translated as CASSVNRGNGYGYTF.